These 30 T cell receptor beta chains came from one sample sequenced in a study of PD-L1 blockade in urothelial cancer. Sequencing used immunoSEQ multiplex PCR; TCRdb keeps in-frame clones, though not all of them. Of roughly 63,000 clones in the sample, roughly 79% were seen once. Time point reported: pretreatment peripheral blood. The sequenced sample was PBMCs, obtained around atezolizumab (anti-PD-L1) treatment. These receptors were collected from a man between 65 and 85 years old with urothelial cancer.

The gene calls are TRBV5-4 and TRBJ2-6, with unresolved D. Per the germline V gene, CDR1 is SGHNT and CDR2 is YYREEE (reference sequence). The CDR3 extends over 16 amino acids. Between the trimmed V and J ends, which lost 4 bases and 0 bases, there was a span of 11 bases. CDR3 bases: TGTGCCAGCAGCCCCCAACGGTCCTCTGGGGCCAACGTCCTGACTTTC. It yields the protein CASSPQRSSGANVLTF.

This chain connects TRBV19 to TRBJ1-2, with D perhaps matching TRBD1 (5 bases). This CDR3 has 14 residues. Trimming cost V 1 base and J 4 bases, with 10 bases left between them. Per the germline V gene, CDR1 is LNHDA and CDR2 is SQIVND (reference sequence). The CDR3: CASSIVPGIYGYTF. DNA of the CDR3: TGTGCCAGTAGTATAGTCCCAGGGATCTATGGCTACACCTTC.

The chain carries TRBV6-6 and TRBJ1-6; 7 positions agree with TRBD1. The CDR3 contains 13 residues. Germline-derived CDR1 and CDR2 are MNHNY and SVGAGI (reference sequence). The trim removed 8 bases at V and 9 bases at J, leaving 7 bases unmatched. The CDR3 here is CASGPGQISPLHF. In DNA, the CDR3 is TGTGCCAGCGGCCCGGGACAGATTTCACCCCTCCACTTT.

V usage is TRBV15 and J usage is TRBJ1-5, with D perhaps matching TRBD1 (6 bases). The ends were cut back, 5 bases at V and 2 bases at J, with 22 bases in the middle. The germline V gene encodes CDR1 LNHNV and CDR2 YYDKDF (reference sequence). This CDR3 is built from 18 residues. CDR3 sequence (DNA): TGTGCCACCAGCGTAGGAATGGGGGGGGCGGGAGGCAATCAGCCCCAGCATTTT. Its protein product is CATSVGMGGAGGNQPQHF.

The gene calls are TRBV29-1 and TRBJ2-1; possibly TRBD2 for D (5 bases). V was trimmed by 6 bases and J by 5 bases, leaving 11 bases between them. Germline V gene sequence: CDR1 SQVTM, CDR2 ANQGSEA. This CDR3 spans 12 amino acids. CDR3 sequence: CSVADGDNEQFF. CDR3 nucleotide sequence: TGCAGCGTAGCAGACGGGGACAATGAGCAGTTCTTC.

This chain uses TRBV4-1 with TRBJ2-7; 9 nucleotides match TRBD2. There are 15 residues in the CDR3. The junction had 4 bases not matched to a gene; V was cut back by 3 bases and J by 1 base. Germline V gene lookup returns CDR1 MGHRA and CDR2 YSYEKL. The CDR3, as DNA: TGCGCCAGCAGCCATCTTAGCGGGGGATCCTACGAGCAGTACTTC. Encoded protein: CASSHLSGGSYEQYF.

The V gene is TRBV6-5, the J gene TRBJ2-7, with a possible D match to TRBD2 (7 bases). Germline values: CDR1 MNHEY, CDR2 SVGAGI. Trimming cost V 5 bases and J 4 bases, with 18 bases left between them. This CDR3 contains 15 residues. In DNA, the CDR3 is TGTGCCAGCAGTGCGCAGGGAGGGGGGATTTACGAGCAGTACTTC. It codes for CASSAQGGGIYEQYF.

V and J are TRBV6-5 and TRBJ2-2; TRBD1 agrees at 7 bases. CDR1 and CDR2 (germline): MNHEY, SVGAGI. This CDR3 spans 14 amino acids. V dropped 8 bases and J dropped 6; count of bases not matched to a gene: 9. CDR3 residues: CASQQTGTAGELFF. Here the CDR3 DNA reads TGTGCCAGCCAACAGACAGGGACGGCCGGGGAGCTGTTTTTT.

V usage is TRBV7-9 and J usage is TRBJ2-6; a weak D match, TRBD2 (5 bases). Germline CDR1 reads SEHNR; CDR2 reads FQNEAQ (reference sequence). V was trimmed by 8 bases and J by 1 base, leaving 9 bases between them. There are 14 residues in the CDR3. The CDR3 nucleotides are TGTGCCAGCTTGAGCGGTTCTGGGGCCAACGTCCTGACTTTC. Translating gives CASLSGSGANVLTF.

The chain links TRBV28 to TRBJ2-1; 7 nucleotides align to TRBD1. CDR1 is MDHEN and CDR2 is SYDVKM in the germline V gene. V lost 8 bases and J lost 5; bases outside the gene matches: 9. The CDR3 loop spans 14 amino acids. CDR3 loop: CASRPGTANNEQFF. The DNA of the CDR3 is TGTGCCAGCCGCCCAGGGACAGCGAACAATGAGCAGTTCTTC.

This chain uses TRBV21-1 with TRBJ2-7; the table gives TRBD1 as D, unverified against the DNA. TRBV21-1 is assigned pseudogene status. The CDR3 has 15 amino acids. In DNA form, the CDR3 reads TGTGCCAGCAGCAAAGGGGCCGTTCATATCCACGAGCAGTACTTC. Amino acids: CASSKGAVHIHEQYF.

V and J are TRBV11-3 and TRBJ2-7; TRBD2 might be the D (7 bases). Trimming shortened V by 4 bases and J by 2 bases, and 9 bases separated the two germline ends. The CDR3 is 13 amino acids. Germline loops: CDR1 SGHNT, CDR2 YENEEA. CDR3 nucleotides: TGTGCCAGCAGCTGGGGGGGGCCCTACGAGCAGTACTTC. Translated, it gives CASSWGGPYEQYF. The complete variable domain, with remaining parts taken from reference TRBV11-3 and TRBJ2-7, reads EAGVVQSPRYKIIEKKQPVAFWCNPISGHNTLYWYLQNLGQGPELLIRYENEEAVDDSQLPKDRFSAERLKGVDSTLKIQPAELGDSAVYLCASSWGGPYEQYFGPGTRLTVT.

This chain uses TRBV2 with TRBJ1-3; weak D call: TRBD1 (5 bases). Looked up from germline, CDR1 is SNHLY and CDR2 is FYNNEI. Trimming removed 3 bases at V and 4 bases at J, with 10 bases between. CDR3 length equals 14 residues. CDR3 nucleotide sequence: TGTGCCAGCAGTGACCCGGGGGGAGGAAACACCATATATTTT. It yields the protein CASSDPGGGNTIYF.

The CDR3 bases are TGTGCCAGCAGTGCGACAGGGGCCAGCACAGATACGCAGTATTTT. Translation gives CASSATGASTDTQYF. This chain uses TRBV4-2 with TRBJ2-3; 8 bases fit TRBD1. The germline gives CDR1 LGHNA, CDR2 YNFKEQ. V shed 6 bases and J 0 bases; nucleotides not matched to a gene: 5. This CDR3 region has 15 residues.

Here the CDR3 reads CASSLVRGSAHNYGYTF. As DNA, the CDR3 is TGTGCCAGCAGCTTAGTAAGAGGATCCGCTCATAACTATGGCTACACCTTC. The chain joins TRBV7-3 to TRBJ1-2; D gene ambiguous. This CDR3 region has 17 residues. Germline V CDR1 and CDR2: SGHTA, FQGTGA. The V end was cut by 2 bases, the J end by 1 base, with 17 bases between.

The CDR3 spells CASSADWGGAGNTIYF. CDR3 nucleotide sequence: TGTGCCAGCAGCGCCGACTGGGGAGGCGCAGGAAACACCATATATTTT. V is TRBV9 and J is TRBJ1-3, with unresolved D. V dropped 3 bases and J dropped 4 bases, with 17 bases sitting between them. There are 16 residues in the CDR3. Germline V gives CDR1 SGDLS, CDR2 YYNGEE.

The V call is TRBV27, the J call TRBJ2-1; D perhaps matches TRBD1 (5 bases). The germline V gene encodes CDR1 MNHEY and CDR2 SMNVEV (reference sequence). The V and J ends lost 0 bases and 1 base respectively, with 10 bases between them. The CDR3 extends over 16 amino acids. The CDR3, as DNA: TGTGCCAGCAGTTTATCGGGGCTCCGTTCCTACAATGAGCAGTTCTTC. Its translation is CASSLSGLRSYNEQFF.

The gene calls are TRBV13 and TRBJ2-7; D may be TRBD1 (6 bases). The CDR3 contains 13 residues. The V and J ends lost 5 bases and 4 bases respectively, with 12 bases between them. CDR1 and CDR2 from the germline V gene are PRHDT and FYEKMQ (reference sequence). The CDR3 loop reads CASSQSRGYEQYF. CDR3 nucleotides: TGTGCCAGCAGCCAATCCAGGGGATACGAGCAGTACTTC.

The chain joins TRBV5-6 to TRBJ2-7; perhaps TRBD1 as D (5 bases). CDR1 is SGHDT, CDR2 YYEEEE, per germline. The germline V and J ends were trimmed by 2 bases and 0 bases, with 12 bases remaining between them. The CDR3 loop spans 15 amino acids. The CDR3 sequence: CASSFHRPSSYEQYF. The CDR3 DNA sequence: TGTGCCAGCAGCTTTCACAGGCCGAGCTCCTACGAGCAGTACTTC.

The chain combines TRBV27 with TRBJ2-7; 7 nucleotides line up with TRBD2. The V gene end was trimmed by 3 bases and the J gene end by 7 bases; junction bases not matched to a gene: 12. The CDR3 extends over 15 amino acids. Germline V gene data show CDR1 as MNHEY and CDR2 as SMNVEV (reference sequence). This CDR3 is CASSFSTRGAGEQYF. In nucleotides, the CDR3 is TGTGCCAGCAGTTTTTCTACCCGTGGAGCGGGGGAGCAGTACTTC.

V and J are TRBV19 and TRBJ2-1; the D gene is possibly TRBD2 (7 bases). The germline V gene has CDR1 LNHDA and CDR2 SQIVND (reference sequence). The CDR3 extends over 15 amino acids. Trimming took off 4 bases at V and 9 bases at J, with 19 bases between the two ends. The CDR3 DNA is TGTGCCAGTAGTAACACGGCGGGGGCCCCGGGTGAGCAGTTCTTC. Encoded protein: CASSNTAGAPGEQFF.

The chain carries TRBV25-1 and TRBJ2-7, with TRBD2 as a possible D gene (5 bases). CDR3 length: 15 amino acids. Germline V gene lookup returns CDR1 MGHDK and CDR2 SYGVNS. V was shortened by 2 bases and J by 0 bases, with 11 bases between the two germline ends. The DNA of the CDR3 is TGTGCCAGCAGTGAAGCGGGTCTTAGCTCCTACGAGCAGTACTTC. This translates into CASSEAGLSSYEQYF.

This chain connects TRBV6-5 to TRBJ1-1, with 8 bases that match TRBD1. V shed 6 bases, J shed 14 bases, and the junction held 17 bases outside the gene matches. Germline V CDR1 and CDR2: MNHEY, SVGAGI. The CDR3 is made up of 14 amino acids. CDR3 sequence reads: CASRLDRAPRPTFF. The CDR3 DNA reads TGTGCCAGCAGACTGGACAGGGCCCCTAGACCCACCTTCTTT.

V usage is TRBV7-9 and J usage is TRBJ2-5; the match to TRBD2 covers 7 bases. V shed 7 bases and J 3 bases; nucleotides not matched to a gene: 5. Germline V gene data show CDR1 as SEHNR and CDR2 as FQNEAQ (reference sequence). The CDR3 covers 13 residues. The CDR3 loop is CASMRGREETQYF. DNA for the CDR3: TGTGCCAGCATGAGAGGGAGGGAAGAGACCCAGTACTTC.

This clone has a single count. As DNA, the CDR3 is TGTGCCAGCAGCCCCGCCGTTTTGGGGCACCTCTATGGCTACACCTTC. Encoded protein: CASSPAVLGHLYGYTF. The genes are TRBV7-2 and TRBJ1-2; D is possibly TRBD1 (5 bases). The CDR3 length is 16 residues. Per germline, CDR1 SGHTA and CDR2 FQGNSA. V was trimmed by 5 bases and J by 4 bases, leaving 20 bases between them.

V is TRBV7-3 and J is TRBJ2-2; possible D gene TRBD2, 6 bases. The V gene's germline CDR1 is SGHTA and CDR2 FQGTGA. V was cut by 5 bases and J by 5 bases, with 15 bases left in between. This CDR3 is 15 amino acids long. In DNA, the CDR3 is TGTGCCAGCAGCCCCGGGACTGGACTAACCGGGGAGCTGTTTTTT. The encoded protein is CASSPGTGLTGELFF.

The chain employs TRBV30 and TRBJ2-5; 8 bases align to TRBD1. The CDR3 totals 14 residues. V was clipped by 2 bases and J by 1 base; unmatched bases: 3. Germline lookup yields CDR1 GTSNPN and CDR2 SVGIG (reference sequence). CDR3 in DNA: TGTGCCTGGAGTAACAGGGGGGCCCAAGAGACCCAGTACTTC. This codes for CAWSNRGAQETQYF.

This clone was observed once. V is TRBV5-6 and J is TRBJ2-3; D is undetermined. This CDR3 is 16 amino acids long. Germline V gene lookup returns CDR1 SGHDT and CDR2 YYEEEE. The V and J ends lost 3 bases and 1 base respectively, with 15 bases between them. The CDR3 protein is CASSSLWVAGTDTQYF. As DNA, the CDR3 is TGTGCCAGCAGCTCCCTGTGGGTAGCCGGCACAGATACGCAGTATTTT.

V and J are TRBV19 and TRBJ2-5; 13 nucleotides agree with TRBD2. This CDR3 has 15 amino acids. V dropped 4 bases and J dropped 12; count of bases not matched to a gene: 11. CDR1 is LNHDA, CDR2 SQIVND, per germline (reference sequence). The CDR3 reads CASSSTGTSGTRKYF. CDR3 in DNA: TGTGCCAGTAGTAGCACCGGGACTAGCGGGACCCGCAAGTACTTC.

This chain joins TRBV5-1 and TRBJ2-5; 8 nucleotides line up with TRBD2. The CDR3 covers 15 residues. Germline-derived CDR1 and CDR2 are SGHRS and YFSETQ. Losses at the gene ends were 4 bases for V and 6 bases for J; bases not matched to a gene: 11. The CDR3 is CASSPAGGTGKTQYF. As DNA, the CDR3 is TGCGCCAGCAGCCCGGCGGGGGGCACCGGAAAGACCCAGTACTTC.